These 22 T cell receptor beta chains were sequenced from one sample in a study of shared clonotypes between healthy human individuals. The method was immunoSEQ multiplex PCR; TCRdb's version includes in-frame clones alone and lacks a portion of them. The data contain fewer than 700,000 clones, roughly four fifths of them singletons. The sample consisted of PBMCs. These receptors all come from a woman between 40 and 50 years old in good health. Some clones in this sample may be carry-over from other donors' samples.

CDR3 sequence: CASRPGFGQETQYF. In DNA form, the CDR3 reads TGTGCCAGCAGACCGGGTTTTGGCCAAGAGACCCAGTACTTC. The gene calls are TRBV27 and TRBJ2-5; D uncertain. Germline loops: CDR1 MNHEY, CDR2 SMNVEV (reference sequence). The CDR3 length is 14 residues. The V and J ends lost 6 bases and 1 base respectively, with 12 bases between them.

The genes are TRBV7-9 and TRBJ1-2; the D is unclear. The V gene lost 5 bases and the J gene lost 5 bases, with 9 bases spanning the gap. The CDR3 totals 12 residues. Germline CDR1 SEHNR, CDR2 FQNEAQ (reference sequence). CDR3 in amino acids: CASSQEGYGYTF. CDR3 DNA: TGTGCCAGCAGCCAGGAAGGGTATGGCTACACCTTC.

This chain connects TRBV18 to TRBJ1-2; 9 positions agree with TRBD1. Per germline, CDR1 KGHSH and CDR2 LQKENI. The V gene end was trimmed by 3 bases and the J gene end by 8 bases; junction bases not matched to a gene: 10. This CDR3 spans 15 amino acids. Here the CDR3 DNA reads TGTGCCAGCTCACCGGGAGACAGGGGGGTTGGCGGCTACACCTTC. Protein: CASSPGDRGVGGYTF.

The V call is TRBV2, the J call TRBJ2-1; D perhaps matches TRBD2 (6 bases). V shed 6 bases and J shed 4 bases, with 10 bases lying between them. The CDR3 extends over 13 amino acids. Germline CDR1 and CDR2: SNHLY and FYNNEI. CDR3 sequence: CASRGLPYNEQFF. CDR3 DNA: TGTGCCAGCAGAGGACTACCTTACAATGAGCAGTTCTTC.

This chain links TRBV28 with TRBJ2-3, with no clear D. The CDR3 loop spans 14 amino acids. The V and J ends lost 5 bases and 0 bases respectively, with 9 bases between them. CDR1 and CDR2 (germline): MDHEN, SYDVKM. In DNA, the CDR3 is TGTGCCAGCAGTATAACGACTAGCACAGATACGCAGTATTTT. Translated, it gives CASSITTSTDTQYF.

The chain joins TRBV28 to TRBJ1-1, with D perhaps matching TRBD1 (5 bases). The CDR3 length is 15 residues. V gave up 3 bases and J gave up 5 bases, with 16 bases separating them. The germline gives CDR1 MDHEN, CDR2 SYDVKM. CDR3 sequence: CASSLVAGTRTEAFF. In nucleotides, the CDR3 is TGTGCCAGCAGTTTGGTGGCAGGGACTAGAACTGAAGCTTTCTTT.

V is TRBV7-2 and J is TRBJ2-7; TRBD1 or TRBD2 may be the D gene (5 bases each). V gave up 6 bases and J gave up 3 bases, with 15 bases separating them. The CDR3 contains 14 residues. Germline CDR1 reads SGHTA; CDR2 reads FQGNSA. This CDR3 is CASSFRDGNYEQYF. Written as DNA, the CDR3 is TGTGCCAGCAGTTTCCGGGACGGAAACTACGAGCAGTACTTC.

The V call is TRBV11-2, the J call TRBJ2-7, with D perhaps given as TRBD1 or TRBD2 (6 bases each). There are 13 residues in the CDR3. Germline V gene data show CDR1 as SGHAT and CDR2 as FQNNGV. Trimming removed 0 bases from V and 7 bases from J, with 10 bases in between. The CDR3 region has the DNA TGTGCCAGCAGCTTAGAGGGGGCGGGGGAGCAGTACTTC. Translating gives CASSLEGAGEQYF. Based on the CDR3 plus reference TRBV11-2 and TRBJ2-7, the full variable domain is EAGVAQSPRYKIIEKRQSVAFWCNPISGHATLYWYQQILGQGPKLLIQFQNNGVVDDSQLPKDRFSAERLKGVDSTLKIQPAKLEDSAVYLCASSLEGAGEQYFGPGTRLTVT.

The rearrangement uses TRBV5-4 and TRBJ2-1; D assignment may be TRBD1 or TRBD2 (5 bases each). Germline V CDR1 and CDR2: SGHNT, YYREEE (reference sequence). V was pared by 4 bases and J by 6 bases, with 20 bases between. This CDR3 is built from 16 residues. The CDR3 is CASSPRSSGTTNEQFF. CDR3 in DNA: TGTGCCAGCAGCCCGAGATCGTCCGGGACCACCAATGAGCAGTTCTTC.

The chain has TRBV30 and TRBJ2-1; TRBD1 might be the D (5 bases). Between the trimmed V and J ends, which lost 4 bases and 0 bases, there was a span of 10 bases. Germline V CDR1 and CDR2: GTSNPN, SVGIG (reference sequence). CDR3 length: 14 amino acids. The CDR3 reads CAWTRVFSYNEQFF. The CDR3 coding sequence is TGTGCCTGGACCAGGGTTTTCTCCTACAATGAGCAGTTCTTC. Drawing the rest from reference TRBV30 and TRBJ2-1, the complete variable domain is SQTIHQWPATLVQPVGSPLSLECTVEGTSNPNLYWYRQAAGRGLQLLFYSVGIGQISSEVPQNLSASRPQDRQFILSSKKLLLSDSGFYLCAWTRVFSYNEQFFGPGTRLTVL.

The V and J genes are TRBV2 and TRBJ1-2, with no clear D. Trimming pared 6 bases from V and 2 bases from J, leaving 10 bases between. This CDR3 contains 13 residues. Germline V gene data show CDR1 as SNHLY and CDR2 as FYNNEI. The CDR3 loop reads CASRPTENYGYTF. CDR3 nucleotides: TGTGCCAGCAGACCAACGGAGAACTATGGCTACACCTTC.

The V call is TRBV6-6, the J call TRBJ1-2; D uncertain. V shed 6 bases and J shed 2 bases, with 7 bases lying between them. Germline V gene sequence: CDR1 MNHNY, CDR2 SVGAGI (reference sequence). This CDR3 is 12 amino acids long. This CDR3 is CASRDTNYGYTF. CDR3 in DNA: TGTGCCAGCAGAGACACGAACTATGGCTACACCTTC.

The V call is TRBV5-4, the J call TRBJ2-1; TRBD2 aligns across 9 bases. Germline V CDR1 and CDR2: SGHNT, YYREEE (reference sequence). The CDR3 spans 16 residues. V shed 0 bases, J shed 1 base, and the junction held 2 bases outside the gene matches. DNA of the CDR3: TGTGCCAGCAGCTTGGGACTAGCGGAATCCTACAATGAGCAGTTCTTC. Translated, it gives CASSLGLAESYNEQFF.

This chain connects TRBV28 to TRBJ2-7; 7 bases match TRBD1. The ends lost 5 bases at V and 2 bases at J; junction bases unmatched: 6. The CDR3 runs 14 residues. The germline V gene encodes CDR1 MDHEN and CDR2 SYDVKM. CDR3 coding DNA: TGTGCCAGCAGTGCGTGGGACAGTACCTACGAGCAGTACTTC. Its translation: CASSAWDSTYEQYF.

The V gene is TRBV29-1, the J gene TRBJ2-5; D is ambiguous. The germline V gene has CDR1 SQVTM and CDR2 ANQGSEA. The CDR3 has 10 amino acids. The V and J ends lost 5 bases and 2 bases respectively, with 3 bases between them. The CDR3 DNA is TGCAGCGTTCAACAAGAGACCCAGTACTTC. Translation: CSVQQETQYF. The full variable domain, its missing parts supplied by reference TRBV29-1 and TRBJ2-5, is SAVISQKPSRDICQRGTSLTIQCQVDSQVTMMFWYRQQPGQSLTLIATANQGSEATYESGFVIDKFPISRPNLTFSTLTVSNMSPEDSSIYLCSVQQETQYFGPGTRLLVL.

The rearrangement joins TRBV6-6 to TRBJ2-3; D remains ambiguous. Germline V gives CDR1 MNHNY, CDR2 SVGAGI (reference sequence). The CDR3 has 15 amino acids. With 2 bases removed from V and 0 bases from J, the gap between germline ends came to 9 bases. CDR3 residues: CASSYLAGSTDTQYF. CDR3 nucleotides: TGTGCCAGCAGTTACCTCGCCGGGAGCACAGATACGCAGTATTTT.

The chain couples TRBV27 to TRBJ1-3; D call uncertain. The CDR3 totals 13 residues. Germline V CDR1 and CDR2: MNHEY, SMNVEV (reference sequence). The V end lost 5 bases, the J end lost 7 bases, and 12 bases lay between the germline ends. CDR3 loop: CASSTTRGNTIYF. CDR3 sequence (DNA): TGTGCCAGCAGTACTACCCGCGGGAACACCATATATTTT.

The rearrangement joins TRBV20-1 to TRBJ2-1; maybe TRBD1 (5 bases). The V end lost 3 bases, the J end lost 12 bases, and 12 bases lay between the germline ends. This CDR3 spans 11 amino acids. CDR1 DFQATT and CDR2 SNEGSKA come from the germline V gene (reference sequence). The CDR3: CSASQGVGQFF. In DNA, the CDR3 is TGCAGTGCTAGTCAGGGTGTTGGGCAGTTCTTC.

The chain uses TRBV7-3 and TRBJ2-7, with no clear D. Germline CDR1 is SGHTA and CDR2 is FQGTGA. V was cut by 5 bases and J by 3 bases, with 11 bases left in between. The CDR3 totals 13 residues. CDR3 nucleotide sequence: TGTGCCAGCAGCCCCGGGCCCCACTACGAGCAGTACTTC. It translates to CASSPGPHYEQYF.

As DNA, the CDR3 is TGTGCCAGCAGCCAAGGAGAGAACACTGAAGCTTTCTTT. The encoded protein is CASSQGENTEAFF. The rearrangement joins TRBV7-9 to TRBJ1-1; no firm D call. Deletions cut 5 bases from V and 1 base from J, with 8 bases between. The germline V gene has CDR1 SEHNR and CDR2 FQNEAQ (reference sequence). The CDR3 extends over 13 amino acids.

The gene calls are TRBV11-2 and TRBJ2-5; D call uncertain. The J call may not be correct, given that the DNA end is closer to TRBJ2-7. The germline CDR1 and CDR2 sequences are SGHAT and FQNNGV. The CDR3 runs to 12 residues. The CDR3 bases are TGTGCCAGCAGCCGGTGGGGTTACGAGCAGTACTTC. This codes for CASSRWGYEQYF.

V gene TRBV5-1 combines with J gene TRBJ2-5; D is undetermined. V lost 4 bases and J lost 5, with 9 bases in between. This CDR3 comprises 12 residues. Germline CDR1 reads SGHRS; CDR2 reads YFSETQ. CDR3 residues: CASSPERETQYF. CDR3 in DNA: TGCGCCAGCAGCCCCGAACGGGAGACCCAGTACTTC.